This T cell receptor beta chain was identified in a study of Ad26.COV2.S vaccination and SARS-CoV-2 variants. Stated treatment: about 20 received Ad26.COV2.S at low or high dose, single or two shots; about 5 received placebo; per-sample allocation not given. Specimens were obtained on day 63 following the first vaccine or placebo injection. Spike of the Wuhan-strain SARS-CoV-2 was expressed by an Ad26 vector, which formed the vaccine. A note on this clone: The antigen remains undetermined.

The assay was immunoSEQ multiplex PCR, and TCRdb's table has in-frame clones only and misses some. This sample has 300,000 to 500,000 clones; more than 85% occur once, and the top ten carry 3.5%. Findings and caveats of the study: Vaccine recipients surpassed placebo recipients in spike-specific TCR breadth.

Deletions cut 5 bases from V and 5 bases from J, with 12 bases between. The CDR3 sequence is 13 residues long. The V gene's germline CDR1 is LNHDA and CDR2 SQIVND (reference sequence). The chain combines TRBV19 with TRBJ2-5; D is possibly TRBD1 (5 bases). The input for sequencing was peripheral blood, taken in a trial of Ad26.COV2.S vaccine versus placebo. The receptor was isolated from a person aged 18-60 years who received the Ad26.COV2.S COVID-19 vaccine or a placebo. The CDR3 coding sequence is TGTGCCAGTAGTGAGAGCAGGGCTGAGACCCAGTACTTC. It is translated as CASSESRAETQYF. Full variable domain (missing parts from reference TRBV19 and TRBJ2-5): DGGITQSPKYLFRKEGQNVTLSCEQNLNHDAMYWYRQDPGQGLRLIYYSQIVNDFQKGDIAEGYSVSREKKESFPLTVTSAQKNPTAFYLCASSESRAETQYFGPGTRLLVL.